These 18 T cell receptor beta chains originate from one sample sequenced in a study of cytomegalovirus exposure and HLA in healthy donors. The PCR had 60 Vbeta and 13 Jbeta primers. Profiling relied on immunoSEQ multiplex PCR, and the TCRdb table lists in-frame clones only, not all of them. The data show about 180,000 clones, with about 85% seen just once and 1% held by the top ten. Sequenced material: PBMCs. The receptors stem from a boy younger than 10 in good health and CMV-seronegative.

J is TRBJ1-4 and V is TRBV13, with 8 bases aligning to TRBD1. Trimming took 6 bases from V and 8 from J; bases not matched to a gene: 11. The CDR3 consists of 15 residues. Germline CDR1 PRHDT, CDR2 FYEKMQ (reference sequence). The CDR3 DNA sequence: TGTGCCAGCAGATCCCGACAGGGGATAGGGGAAAAACTGTTTTTT. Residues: CASRSRQGIGEKLFF.

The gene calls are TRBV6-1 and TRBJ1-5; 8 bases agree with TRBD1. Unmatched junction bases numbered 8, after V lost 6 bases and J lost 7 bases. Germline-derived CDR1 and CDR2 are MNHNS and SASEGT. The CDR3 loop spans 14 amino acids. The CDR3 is CASSVGTGSQPQHF. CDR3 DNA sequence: TGTGCCAGCAGCGTTGGGACAGGCTCACAGCCCCAGCATTTT.

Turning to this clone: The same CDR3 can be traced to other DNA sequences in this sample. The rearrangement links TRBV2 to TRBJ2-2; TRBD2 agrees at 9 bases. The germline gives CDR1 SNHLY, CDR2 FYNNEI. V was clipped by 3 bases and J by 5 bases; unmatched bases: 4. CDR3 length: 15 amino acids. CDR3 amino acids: CASSERGGWTGELFF. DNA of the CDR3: TGTGCCAGCAGTGAGCGGGGGGGGTGGACCGGGGAGCTGTTTTTT.

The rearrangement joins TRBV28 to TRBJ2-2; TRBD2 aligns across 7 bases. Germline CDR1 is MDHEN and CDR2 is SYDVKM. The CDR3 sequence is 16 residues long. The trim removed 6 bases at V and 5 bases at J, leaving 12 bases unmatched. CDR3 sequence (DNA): TGTGCCAGCAGCCGTTTACTAGCGAGGGGAACCGGGGAGCTGTTTTTT. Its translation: CASSRLLARGTGELFF. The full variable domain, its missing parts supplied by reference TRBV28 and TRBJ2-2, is DVKVTQSSRYLVKRTGEKVFLECVQDMDHENMFWYRQDPGLGLRLIYFSYDVKMKEKGDIPEGYSVSREKKERFSLILESASTNQTSMYLCASSRLLARGTGELFFGEGSRLTVL.

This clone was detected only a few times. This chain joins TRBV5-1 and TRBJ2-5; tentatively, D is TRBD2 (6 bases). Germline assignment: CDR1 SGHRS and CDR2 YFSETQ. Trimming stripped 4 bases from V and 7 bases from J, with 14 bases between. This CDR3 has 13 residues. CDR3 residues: CASSPGTLGTQYF. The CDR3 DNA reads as TGCGCCAGCAGCCCCGGGACTTTAGGGACCCAGTACTTC.

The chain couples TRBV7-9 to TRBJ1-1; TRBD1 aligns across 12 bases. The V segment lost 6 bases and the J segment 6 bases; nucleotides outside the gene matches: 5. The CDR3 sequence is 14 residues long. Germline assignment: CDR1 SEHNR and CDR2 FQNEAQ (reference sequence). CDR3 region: CASRSGTGGPEAFF. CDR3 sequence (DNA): TGTGCCAGCAGGTCCGGGACAGGGGGCCCTGAAGCTTTCTTT.

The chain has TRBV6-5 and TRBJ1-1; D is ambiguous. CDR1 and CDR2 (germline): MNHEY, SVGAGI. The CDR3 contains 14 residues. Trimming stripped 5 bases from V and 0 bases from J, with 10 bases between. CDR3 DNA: TGTGCCAGCAGTCGGCCGGGAATGAACACTGAAGCTTTCTTT. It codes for CASSRPGMNTEAFF.

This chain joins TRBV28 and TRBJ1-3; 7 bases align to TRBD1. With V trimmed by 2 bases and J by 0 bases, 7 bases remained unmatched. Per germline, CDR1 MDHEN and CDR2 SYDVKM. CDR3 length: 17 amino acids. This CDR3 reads CASSLVGQAHSGNTIYF. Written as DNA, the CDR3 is TGTGCCAGCAGTTTAGTCGGACAGGCACACTCTGGAAACACCATATATTTT.

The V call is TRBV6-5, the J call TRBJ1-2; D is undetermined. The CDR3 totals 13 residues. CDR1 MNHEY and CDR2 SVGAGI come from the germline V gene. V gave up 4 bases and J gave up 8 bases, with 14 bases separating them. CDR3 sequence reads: CASSSGVMWGYTF. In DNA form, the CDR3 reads TGTGCCAGCAGTTCCGGGGTTATGTGGGGCTACACCTTC.

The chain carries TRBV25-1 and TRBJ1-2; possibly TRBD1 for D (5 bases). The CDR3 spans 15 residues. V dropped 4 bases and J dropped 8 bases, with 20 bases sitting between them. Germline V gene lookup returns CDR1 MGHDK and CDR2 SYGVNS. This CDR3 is CASSVTGTLGGGYTF. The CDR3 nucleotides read TGTGCCAGCAGTGTGACCGGGACTTTGGGAGGCGGCTACACCTTC.

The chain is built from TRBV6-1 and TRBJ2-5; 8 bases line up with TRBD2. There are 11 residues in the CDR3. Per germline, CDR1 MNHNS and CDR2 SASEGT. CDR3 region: CGSRGGETQYF. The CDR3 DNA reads TGTGGCTCACGGGGGGGTGAGACCCAGTACTTC.

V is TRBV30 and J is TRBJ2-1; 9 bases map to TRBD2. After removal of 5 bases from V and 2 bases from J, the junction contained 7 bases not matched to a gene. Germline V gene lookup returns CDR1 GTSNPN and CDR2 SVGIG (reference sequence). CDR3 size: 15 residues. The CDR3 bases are TGTGCCTGGGATACCACTAGCGGGCCCTACAATGAGCAGTTCTTC. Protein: CAWDTTSGPYNEQFF. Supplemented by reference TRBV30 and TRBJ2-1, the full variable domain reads SQTIHQWPATLVQPVGSPLSLECTVEGTSNPNLYWYRQAAGRGLQLLFYSVGIGQISSEVPQNLSASRPQDRQFILSSKKLLLSDSGFYLCAWDTTSGPYNEQFFGPGTRLTVL.

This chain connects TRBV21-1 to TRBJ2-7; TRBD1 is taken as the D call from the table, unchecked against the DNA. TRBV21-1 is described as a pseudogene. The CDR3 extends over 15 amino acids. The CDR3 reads CASSKRQGAAYEQYF. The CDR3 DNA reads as TGTGCCAGCAGCAAACGACAGGGGGCTGCCTACGAGCAGTACTTC.

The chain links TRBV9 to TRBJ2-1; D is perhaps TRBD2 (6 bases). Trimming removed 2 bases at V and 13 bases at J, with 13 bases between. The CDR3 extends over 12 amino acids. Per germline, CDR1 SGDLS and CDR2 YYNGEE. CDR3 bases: TGTGCCAGCAGCGTGGGCGGGGACCTTCAGTTCTTC. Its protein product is CASSVGGDLQFF.

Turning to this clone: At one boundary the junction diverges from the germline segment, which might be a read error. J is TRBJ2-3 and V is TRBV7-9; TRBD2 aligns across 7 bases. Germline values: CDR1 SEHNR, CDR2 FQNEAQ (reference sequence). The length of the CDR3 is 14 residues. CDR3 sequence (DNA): TGTTCCAGCAGCTCCCCCTCAGCGGGGGATACGCAGTATTTT. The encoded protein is CSSSSPSAGDTQYF.

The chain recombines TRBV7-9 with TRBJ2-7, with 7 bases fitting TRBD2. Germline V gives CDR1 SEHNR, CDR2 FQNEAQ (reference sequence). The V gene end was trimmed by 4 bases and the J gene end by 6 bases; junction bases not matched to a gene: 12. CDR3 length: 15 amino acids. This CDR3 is CASSSLVEWGGEQYV. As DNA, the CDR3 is TGTGCCAGCAGCTCGCTGGTAGAATGGGGGGGCGAGCAGTACGTC.

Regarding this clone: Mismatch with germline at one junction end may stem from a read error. CDR3: CASSFREGLGEQYF. CDR3 bases: TGTGCTAGCAGCTTTCGGGAGGGCCTGGGCGAGCAGTACTTC. The chain is built from TRBV7-7 and TRBJ2-7; 8 bases map to TRBD2. The CDR3 contains 14 residues. Germline V gene sequence: CDR1 SSHAT, CDR2 FNYEAQ (reference sequence).

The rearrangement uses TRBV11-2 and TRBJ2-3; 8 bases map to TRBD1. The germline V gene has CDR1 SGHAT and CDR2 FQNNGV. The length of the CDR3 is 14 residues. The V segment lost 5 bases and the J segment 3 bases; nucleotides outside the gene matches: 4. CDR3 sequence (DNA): TGTGCCAGCAGCCCGGGACAGGCGACAGATACGCAGTATTTT. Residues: CASSPGQATDTQYF.